These 25 T cell receptor beta chains share one sample of origin, sequenced in a study of cytomegalovirus exposure and HLA in healthy donors. Amplification used 60 Vbeta primers and 13 Jbeta primers. Produced via immunoSEQ multiplex PCR; TCRdb's table is partial and in-frame only. The top ten hold about 0.64% of the sample, which has some 200,000 clones, roughly 78% seen once. Sequenced input: PBMCs. The receptors shown here come from a boy aged 10-17 years in good health and CMV-seronegative.

The chain recombines TRBV4-3 with TRBJ1-1; 10 bases line up with TRBD1. This CDR3 is built from 17 residues. CDR1 and CDR2 from the germline V gene are LGHNA and YSLEER. The J segment lost 0 bases and the V segment lost 1 base, leaving 5 bases of the junction unmatched. CDR3 sequence (DNA): TGCGCCAGCAGCCAAGGGACAGGGGGAAAGATGAACACTGAAGCTTTCTTT. Translated: CASSQGTGGKMNTEAFF.

The chain recombines TRBV7-9 with TRBJ1-3, with a tentative D call TRBD1 (5 bases). V was pared by 5 bases and J by 0 bases, with 14 bases between. From germline, CDR1 is SEHNR and CDR2 FQNEAQ (reference sequence). This CDR3 is 16 amino acids long. The CDR3 loop reads CASSGTPGVSGNTIYF. The CDR3 coding sequence is TGTGCCAGCAGCGGGACTCCCGGAGTCTCTGGAAACACCATATATTTT.

This chain joins TRBV9 and TRBJ2-1, with D possibly matching TRBD2 (7 bases). Trimming removed 4 bases at V and 9 bases at J, with 20 bases between. CDR3 length: 15 amino acids. CDR1 is SGDLS, CDR2 YYNGEE, per germline. The CDR3 region has the DNA TGTGCCAGCAGCCTTGGGGGGGCCCATGCTAGTGAGCAGTTCTTC. It encodes CASSLGGAHASEQFF.

CDR3 nucleotide sequence: TGTGCCAGCACAACCGGGACAGGGGACTACAATGAGCAGTTCTTC. This sequence encodes CASTTGTGDYNEQFF. This chain links TRBV18 with TRBJ2-1; TRBD1 aligns across 10 bases. V was pared by 8 bases and J by 3 bases, with 7 bases of the junction left unmatched. The germline V gene encodes CDR1 KGHSH and CDR2 LQKENI. The CDR3 has 15 amino acids.

The rearrangement joins TRBV13 to TRBJ2-7; 10 nucleotides agree with TRBD2. This CDR3 has 19 residues. V was pared by 0 bases and J by 2 bases, with 13 bases of the junction left unmatched. Germline CDR1 is PRHDT and CDR2 is FYEKMQ (reference sequence). The CDR3 loop reads CASSLGPSGPLAGAYEQYF. In DNA, the CDR3 is TGTGCCAGCAGCTTAGGTCCCTCCGGACCTCTAGCGGGAGCCTACGAGCAGTACTTC.

This chain connects TRBV5-3 to TRBJ1-1; 7 bases are a match to TRBD1. TRBV5-3 qualifies as an ORF whose function is uncertain. The ends lost 4 bases at V and 7 bases at J; junction bases unmatched: 4. CDR3 length equals 12 residues. CDR3 nucleotides: TGTGCCAGAAGCCTGGGACAGCATGAAGCTTTCTTT. This translates into CARSLGQHEAFF.

The V call is TRBV11-2, the J call TRBJ1-2, with D possibly TRBD1 on 6 matching bases. There are 16 residues in the CDR3. CDR1 is SGHAT, CDR2 FQNNGV, per germline. Deletions cut 4 bases from V and 6 bases from J, with 21 bases between. CDR3 nucleotides: TGTGCCAGCAGCTCCCATAGGGGGACGAGGGGGAATGGCTACACCTTC. Residues: CASSSHRGTRGNGYTF.

This clone came up once. This chain uses TRBV5-6 with TRBJ2-3; 9 nucleotides align to TRBD2. The CDR3 length is 18 residues. Germline V gene data show CDR1 as SGHDT and CDR2 as YYEEEE. V gave up 4 bases and J gave up 4 bases; unmatched junction bases: 16. CDR3 DNA: TGTGCCAGCAGCGCCCTTGGGCTAGCGGGAAAAGCCGCAGATACGCAGTATTTT. Translated: CASSALGLAGKAADTQYF.

The gene calls are TRBV30 and TRBJ2-3; 9 bases are a match to TRBD1. The CDR3 runs to 14 residues. V trimming: 2 bases; J trimming: 1 base; junction bases outside the gene matches: 1. CDR1 and CDR2 from the germline V gene are GTSNPN and SVGIG (reference sequence). CDR3 sequence reads: CAWSRTGGTDTQYF. CDR3 nucleotide sequence: TGTGCCTGGAGTAGGACAGGGGGCACAGATACGCAGTATTTT.

This clone was counted a few times. The rearrangement links TRBV7-2 to TRBJ2-5; 15 bases are a match to TRBD2. This CDR3 spans 18 amino acids. Germline CDR1 reads SGHTA; CDR2 reads FQGNSA. V was pared by 5 bases and J by 7 bases, with 14 bases of the junction left unmatched. The CDR3 DNA reads TGTGCCAGCAGCCCAGGGACTAGCGGGAGGCGCCGACGAGGGACCCAGTACTTC. It encodes CASSPGTSGRRRRGTQYF.

The chain uses TRBV4-3 and TRBJ2-7, with TRBD1 matching over 8 bases. Germline V gives CDR1 LGHNA, CDR2 YSLEER. The V gene end was trimmed by 1 base and the J gene end by 5 bases; junction bases not matched to a gene: 4. This CDR3 region has 14 residues. CDR3: CASSQGTGYDEQYF. DNA for the CDR3: TGCGCCAGCAGCCAAGGGACAGGGTACGACGAGCAGTACTTC.

CDR3 amino acids: CASSYKQGSDTQYF. CDR3 DNA: TGTGCCAGCAGTTACAAGCAGGGATCGGATACGCAGTATTTT. The chain carries TRBV6-5 and TRBJ2-3; tentatively, D is TRBD1 (5 bases). Germline loops: CDR1 MNHEY, CDR2 SVGAGI. This CDR3 region has 14 residues. Trimming took off 2 bases at V and 6 bases at J, with 12 bases between the two ends.

This clone was seen more than once but under ten times. The chain joins TRBV14 to TRBJ2-7, with 7 bases lining up with TRBD1. This CDR3 is built from 17 residues. With V trimmed by 0 bases and J by 0 bases, 8 bases remained unmatched. Germline-derived CDR1 and CDR2 are SGHDN and FVKESK. CDR3: CASSQETRRDSSYEQYF. For the CDR3, the DNA is TGTGCCAGCAGCCAAGAAACCCGTAGGGACAGCTCCTACGAGCAGTACTTC. Supplemented by reference TRBV14 and TRBJ2-7, the full variable domain reads EAGVTQFPSHSVIEKGQTVTLRCDPISGHDNLYWYRRVMGKEIKFLLHFVKESKQDESGMPNNRFLAERTGGTYSTLKVQPAELEDSGVYFCASSQETRRDSSYEQYFGPGTRLTVT.

The J gene is TRBJ2-1, the V gene TRBV29-1; 16 nucleotides align to TRBD2. V lost 4 bases and J lost 5; bases outside the gene matches: 5. This CDR3 has 16 residues. Per germline, CDR1 SQVTM and CDR2 ANQGSEA. The CDR3 region is CSVGGLAGGPDNEQFF. CDR3 DNA sequence: TGCAGCGTTGGGGGACTAGCGGGGGGGCCCGACAATGAGCAGTTCTTC.

V gene TRBV19 combines with J gene TRBJ1-2; perhaps TRBD1 as D (6 bases). CDR1 LNHDA and CDR2 SQIVND come from the germline V gene (reference sequence). Trimming removed 6 bases from V and 6 bases from J, with 20 bases in between. The length of the CDR3 is 15 residues. In DNA form, the CDR3 reads TGTGCCAGTAGCCAAACCCAACAGGGAGTGGATGGCTACACCTTC. Translated, it gives CASSQTQQGVDGYTF.

V usage is TRBV19 and J usage is TRBJ2-1; weak D call: TRBD2 (5 bases). CDR3 length: 11 amino acids. Between the trimmed V and J ends, which lost 6 bases and 10 bases, there was a span of 10 bases. Germline V gene sequence: CDR1 LNHDA, CDR2 SQIVND (reference sequence). The CDR3 loop is CASSRGVEQFF. CDR3 in DNA: TGTGCCAGTAGCCGGGGAGTCGAGCAGTTCTTC.

Of note for this clone: The same CDR3 can be traced to other DNA sequences in this sample. V is TRBV9 and J is TRBJ1-2; possible D gene TRBD1, 6 bases. This CDR3 has 12 residues. Germline CDR1 and CDR2: SGDLS and YYNGEE. Trimming removed 2 bases from V and 4 bases from J, with 6 bases in between. For the CDR3, the DNA is TGTGCCAGCAGCGTGACAGGCTATGGCTACACCTTC. This sequence encodes CASSVTGYGYTF.

The CDR3 DNA sequence: TGTGCCAGCAGTTATGTCTCTAGCCAGGGGGCTTACGAGCAGTACTTC. It translates to CASSYVSSQGAYEQYF. The rearrangement links TRBV6-5 to TRBJ2-5; 8 nucleotides match TRBD1. The J call may be wrong; the DNA end is better matched by TRBJ2-7. Germline loops: CDR1 MNHEY, CDR2 SVGAGI. The CDR3 totals 16 residues.

This clone was seen a single time. The chain is built from TRBV5-1 and TRBJ1-4; D gene uncertain. The germline V and J ends were trimmed by 0 bases and 8 bases, with 17 bases remaining between them. Germline lookup yields CDR1 SGHRS and CDR2 YFSETQ. The CDR3 is 16 residues long. CDR3 loop: CASSLDHRDYREKLFF. CDR3 sequence (DNA): TGCGCCAGCAGCTTGGATCACCGGGATTACCGGGAAAAACTGTTTTTT.

V is TRBV21-1 and J is TRBJ2-1; the tabulated D call, TRBD1, remains unverified against the DNA. TRBV21-1 is tagged as a pseudogene. The CDR3 is 18 amino acids. The CDR3 loop is CASSRGTGGVPGFNEQFF. The CDR3 nucleotides read TGTGCCAGCAGCCGAGGGACAGGGGGCGTCCCGGGTTTTAATGAGCAGTTCTTC.

The J gene is TRBJ1-1, the V gene TRBV4-2; D is undetermined. Germline V gene data show CDR1 as LGHNA and CDR2 as YNFKEQ. The V gene lost 3 bases and the J gene lost 0 bases, with 8 bases spanning the gap. The length of the CDR3 is 14 residues. The CDR3: CASSQERVNTEAFF. DNA of the CDR3: TGTGCCAGCAGCCAGGAGCGGGTGAACACTGAAGCTTTCTTT.

The gene calls are TRBV7-2 and TRBJ1-2; D is unclear. Germline CDR1 reads SGHTA; CDR2 reads FQGNSA. Trimming left V 5 bases short and J 4 bases short, with 11 bases between. There are 13 residues in the CDR3. As DNA, the CDR3 is TGTGCCAGCAGCGCCCTCGGGGTCTATGGCTACACCTTC. It yields the protein CASSALGVYGYTF.

This clone was counted between two and nine times. The rearrangement joins TRBV11-3 to TRBJ1-1, with D perhaps TRBD1 (5 bases). V dropped 4 bases and J dropped 7 bases, with 19 bases sitting between them. The CDR3 has 15 amino acids. Germline lookup yields CDR1 SGHNT and CDR2 YENEEA. The CDR3 bases are TGTGCCAGCAGCTCGCCAGCCCAGGGTTTTAATGAAGCTTTCTTT. This codes for CASSSPAQGFNEAFF.

The V and J genes are TRBV5-1 and TRBJ2-3, with 8 bases that match TRBD2. CDR1 SGHRS and CDR2 YFSETQ come from the germline V gene. The CDR3 is 15 residues long. The J segment lost 1 base and the V segment lost 3 bases, leaving 4 bases of the junction unmatched. The CDR3 protein is CASSSTSEGTDTQYF. The DNA of the CDR3 is TGCGCCAGCAGCTCGACTAGCGAAGGCACAGATACGCAGTATTTT.

The chain is built from TRBV27 and TRBJ1-1, with D possibly being TRBD1 (6 bases). Germline V gives CDR1 MNHEY, CDR2 SMNVEV (reference sequence). V was trimmed by 1 base and J by 1 base, leaving 13 bases between them. The CDR3 has 16 amino acids. CDR3 residues: CASSLYGGAGNTEAFF. In nucleotides, the CDR3 is TGTGCCAGCAGTTTATATGGGGGCGCAGGGAACACTGAAGCTTTCTTT.